This T cell receptor (beta chain) was documented in a study of blood T cells in healthy people across ages. The use of a sample-barcoded 5' primer and a J-beta primer mix characterized a second PCR of roughly 6 to 11 cycles. MiXCR was run by TCRdb on the 5' RACE reads, yielding one entry per CDR3 protein. The sample contains almost 800,000 distinct CDR3 sequences, over 45% of which appear only once. Germline lookup yields CDR1 LGHDT and CDR2 YNNKEL (reference sequence). The CDR3 length is 13 residues. Germline trimming cut 6 bases from V and 3 bases from J; bases unmatched to any gene: 3. A few counts support this clonotype. The antigen is not known. General study findings and limits: Using unsorted PBMCs precluded a conclusive naive versus antigen-experienced comparison.

The chain combines TRBV3-1 with TRBJ2-7; TRBD2 matches at 9 bases. The sequence derives from a man under 40 in good health. Input material: blood. Written as DNA, the CDR3 is TGTGCCAGCAGGGCGGGGGGGTACTACGAGCAGTACTTC. Its protein product is CASRAGGYYEQYF.